The rows below give T cell receptor beta chains drawn from one sample of a study of PD-1 blockade in classical Hodgkin lymphoma. Clones were read by immunoSEQ multiplex PCR, and TCRdb kept only the in-frame ones, dropping some. The sample yields several thousand clones, roughly two thirds seen once. This specimen consisted of CD8+ T cells from blood, obtained before the fourth cycle of nivolumab. These receptors all come from a human donor with classical Hodgkin lymphoma. Each CDR3 is given with its conserved first and last residue. The D gene is left open where the match is weak. Rows may omit the clone size; those that give it use once, few, many or a size class.

size: -
J: TRBJ1-1
D: TRBD1
V: TRBV4-2
CDR3: CASSQGGQGWAEAFF
DNA: TGTGCCAGCAGCCAAGGCGGACAGGGGTGGGCTGAAGCTTTCTTT

size: medium-sized
J: TRBJ1-1
D: -
V: TRBV2
CDR3: CASSELTQYRGTEAFF
DNA: TGTGCCAGCAGTGAACTCACCCAATATAGGGGGACTGAAGCTTTCTTT

size: -
J: TRBJ2-5
D: TRBD2
V: TRBV27
CDR3: CASSLSGGGRETQYF
DNA: TGTGCCAGCAGTTTATCGGGGGGGGGAAGGGAGACCCAGTACTTC

size: -
J: TRBJ2-5
D: TRBD2
V: TRBV19
CDR3: CASRTSGGPTQYF
DNA: TGTGCCAGCCGGACTAGCGGGGGACCTACCCAGTACTTC

size: few
J: TRBJ2-7
D: -
V: TRBV7-3
CDR3: CASSPPGPTYEQYF
DNA: TGTGCCAGCAGCCCCCCGGGTCCCACCTACGAGCAGTACTTC

size: -
J: TRBJ2-1
D: TRBD2
V: TRBV7-9
CDR3: CASSLGDRLAGYNEQFF
DNA: TGTGCCAGCAGCTTAGGAGATCGACTAGCGGGGTACAATGAGCAGTTCTTC

size: -
J: TRBJ2-2
D: TRBD1
V: TRBV15
CDR3: CATSPRTGPGELFF
DNA: TGTGCCACCAGCCCCAGGACAGGTCCCGGGGAGCTGTTTTTT

size: few
J: TRBJ1-2
D: -
V: TRBV4-2
CDR3: CASSQSLRTHYGYTF
DNA: TGTGCCAGCAGCCAAAGTCTGCGAACGCACTATGGCTACACCTTC

size: -
J: TRBJ2-2
D: -
V: TRBV27
CDR3: CASSLVTTPGELFF
DNA: TGTGCCAGCAGCCTGGTGACAACCCCCGGGGAGCTGTTTTTT

size: -
J: TRBJ1-2
D: -
V: TRBV21-1
CDR3: CASSKERDPVRGYTF
DNA: TGTGCCAGCAGCAAAGAGAGGGACCCGGTGCGCGGCTACACCTTC

size: -
J: TRBJ2-5
D: -
V: TRBV5-6
CDR3: CASSLSAGRKTQYF
DNA: TGTGCCAGCAGCTTGTCTGCGGGAAGGAAGACCCAGTACTTC

size: -
J: TRBJ2-1
D: -
V: TRBV27
CDR3: CASSLVRNNYNEQFF
DNA: TGTGCCAGCAGTTTAGTAAGGAATAACTACAATGAGCAGTTCTTC

size: -
J: TRBJ1-2
D: TRBD1
V: TRBV28
CDR3: CASSLPSPPSRSRDRAPYGYTF
DNA: TGTGCCAGCAGTCTCCCGTCCCCCCCCTCGCGCTCTCGAGACAGGGCTCCCTATGGCTACACCTTC

size: -
J: TRBJ2-5
D: TRBD2
V: TRBV5-1
CDR3: CASSLEASGGARETQYF
DNA: TGCGCCAGCAGCTTGGAGGCTAGCGGGGGGGCCCGGGAGACCCAGTACTTC

size: few
J: TRBJ1-2
D: TRBD1
V: TRBV5-1
CDR3: CASSLGTGATYGYTF
DNA: TGCGCCAGCAGCTTGGGTACAGGGGCTACCTATGGCTACACCTTC

size: -
J: TRBJ2-1
D: TRBD2
V: TRBV7-9
CDR3: CASILLAGDHYNEQFF
DNA: TGTGCCAGCATATTACTAGCGGGAGATCACTACAATGAGCAGTTCTTC

size: -
J: TRBJ2-1
D: TRBD2
V: TRBV7-9
CDR3: CASKAEGTSGRLWNEQFF
DNA: TGTGCCAGCAAAGCAGAGGGGACTAGCGGGAGGCTCTGGAATGAGCAGTTCTTC

size: -
J: TRBJ2-5
D: -
V: TRBV5-1
CDR3: CASSLGLRDPISQETQYF
DNA: TGCGCCAGCAGCTTGGGGCTAAGGGACCCTATAAGCCAAGAGACCCAGTACTTC